This T cell receptor (beta chain) was sequenced for a study of glioma-infiltrating T cells. Regarding the study as a whole: Above-expected tissue-blood divergence occurred in all gliomas, most in low-grade ones.

The iRepertoire nested amplicon-rescue multiplex PCR amplified TCR alpha and beta CDR3s from RNA. For one-step reverse transcription and amplification, 100-400 ng of tissue mRNA or PBMC total RNA was used. Using its own MiXCR run on the multiplex PCR reads, TCRdb lists one record per CDR3 protein. The repertoire holds some 160,000 distinct CDR3 sequences, with roughly two fifths as singletons. At least ten counts were recorded for this clonotype. Antigen unknown. Germline-derived CDR1 and CDR2 are MNHNS and SASEGT. This CDR3 spans 15 amino acids. After removal of 6 bases from V and 2 bases from J, the junction contained 7 bases not matched to a gene.

Input material: glioma tissue, nonneoplastic brain tissue, or PBMCs (not recorded which). This TCR derives from a human donor with low-grade glioma or glioblastoma, undergoing nonglioma brain surgery, or in good health (not recorded which). This sequence joins TRBV6-1 and TRBJ2-3; TRBD2 matches at 8 bases. DNA of the CDR3: TGTGCCAGCAGCCCAAGCGGGGGAGACACAGATACGCAGTATTTT. This codes for CASSPSGGDTDTQYF.